Below, one TCR beta chain is given with its context. Its specificity is unknown. The data are from a study of cytomegalovirus exposure and HLA in healthy donors. Study observations and caveats: In a later analysis, TCR beta V- and J-gene trimming showed a link to a missense DCLRE1C variant. It was reported that the classifier diagnosed cytomegalovirus status with high specificity and sensitivity in both the original and validation cohorts.

The PCR was carried out with 60 Vbeta primers and 13 Jbeta primers. The assay was immunoSEQ multiplex PCR, and TCRdb's table has in-frame clones only and misses some. Among about 150,000 clones listed, over 75% were seen once. The CDR3 extends over 13 amino acids. V lost 0 bases, J lost 5 bases, and 8 bases lay in between. Germline lookup yields CDR1 SGHDT and CDR2 YYEEEE. Sequencing used PBMCs. The sequence derives from a male donor in good health and CMV-seronegative. J is TRBJ1-1 and V is TRBV5-6; D is unclear. The CDR3 loop reads CASSLAYGTEAFF. In DNA, the CDR3 is TGTGCCAGCAGCTTGGCCTACGGGACTGAAGCTTTCTTT.